The 29 T cell receptor beta chains below come from one sample, sequenced in a study of blood T cell repertoires in COVID-19 (dated by TCRdb to about 2020). The library was made by the immunoSEQ multiplex PCR assay. What TCRdb holds here is the immuneACCESS table cut down to in-frame rearrangements. Part of the clones is not present; checked against another copy, under half of the missing clones reflect an unresolved V gene, and the others are unexplained. This sample comprises some 300,000 clones, 70% to 90% of them detected only once. 6.3% of the sample is held by the ten biggest clonotypes. The specimen sequenced was peripheral blood. The receptor set was obtained from a woman between 50 and 59 years old with COVID-19, enrolled during active disease.

CDR3 sequence: CASSQQETQYF. CDR3 nucleotide sequence: TGCGCCAGCAGCCAGCAAGAGACCCAGTACTTC. This sequence joins TRBV5-1 and TRBJ2-5, with D unclear. Germline V CDR1 and CDR2: SGHRS, YFSETQ. V was shortened by 4 bases and J by 2 bases, with 3 bases between the two germline ends. The CDR3 is made up of 11 amino acids.

The CDR3 is CATSDPGQGNTGELFF. In nucleotides, the CDR3 is TGTGCCACCAGTGACCCTGGACAGGGGAACACCGGGGAGCTGTTTTTT. The V and J genes are TRBV24-1 and TRBJ2-2; TRBD1 agrees at 8 bases. CDR1 and CDR2 (germline): KGHDR, SFDVKD. The junction had 4 bases not matched to a gene; V was cut back by 4 bases and J by 1 base. This CDR3 is 16 amino acids long.

The chain combines TRBV7-2 with TRBJ2-7; 11 nucleotides agree with TRBD2. The CDR3 loop spans 17 amino acids. J was trimmed by 0 bases and V by 1 base; bases with no gene match: 5. Germline CDR1 reads SGHTA; CDR2 reads FQGNSA. The CDR3 DNA reads as TGTGCCAGCAGCTTAGACGGGACTAGCGGAGACTCCTACGAGCAGTACTTC. Its translation is CASSLDGTSGDSYEQYF.

The chain carries TRBV6-2 or TRBV6-3 and TRBJ2-1, with TRBD2 matching 10 bases. Germline V gene lookup returns CDR1 MNHEY and CDR2 SVGEGT. V trimming: 2 bases; J trimming: 10 bases; junction bases outside the gene matches: 5. The CDR3 spans 14 residues. CDR3 region: CASSYGLAGEEQFF. Here the CDR3 DNA reads TGTGCCAGCAGTTACGGGCTAGCGGGAGAAGAGCAGTTCTTC.

This clone appeared once. The CDR3 nucleotides are TGCAGTGCTAGTGATCGGGGACTCATCTCCTACGAGCAGTACTTC. Its protein product is CSASDRGLISYEQYF. J is TRBJ2-7 and V is TRBV20-1, with D possibly matching TRBD2 (6 bases). Trimming removed 3 bases at V and 0 bases at J, with 15 bases between. This CDR3 is 15 amino acids long. CDR1 and CDR2 (germline): DFQATT, SNEGSKA (reference sequence).

This chain uses TRBV3-1 (or the pseudogene TRBV3-2) with TRBJ2-1, with TRBD2 matching 7 bases. After removal of 0 bases from V and 12 bases from J, the junction contained 5 bases not matched to a gene. Per the germline V gene, CDR1 is LGHDT and CDR2 is YNNKEL (reference sequence). The CDR3 loop spans 13 amino acids. The CDR3 DNA sequence: TGTGCCAGCAGCCAAGAAATACGGACTAGGCAGTTCTTC. This sequence encodes CASSQEIRTRQFF.

The CDR3 DNA reads TGTGCCAGCTCCCCCGGGACTAGCGGGGGTGAGCAGTTCTTC. Translating it yields CASSPGTSGGEQFF. The chain couples TRBV18 to TRBJ2-1, with 14 bases identical to TRBD2. V lost 6 bases and J lost 9; bases outside the gene matches: 4. CDR3 length equals 14 residues. CDR1 and CDR2 (germline): KGHSH, LQKENI.

The chain carries TRBV4-2 and TRBJ2-3; D gene uncertain. Trimming left V 11 bases short and J 1 base short, with 4 bases between. Per germline, CDR1 LGHNA and CDR2 YNFKEQ. This CDR3 contains 10 residues. The CDR3 loop is CAAGTDTQYF. The DNA for the CDR3 is TGTGCCGCGGGCACAGATACGCAGTATTTT.

The rearrangement joins TRBV27 to TRBJ2-1, with 8 bases identical to TRBD2. The CDR3 length is 16 residues. Trimming removed 4 bases from V and 5 bases from J; junction bases left unmatched: 10. CDR1 is MNHEY, CDR2 SMNVEV, per germline (reference sequence). The DNA of the CDR3 is TGTGCCAGCAGTTCCTTAGCGGGATACGCAAACAATGAGCAGTTCTTC. Encoded protein: CASSSLAGYANNEQFF.

This chain joins TRBV5-1 and TRBJ2-2, with D tentatively TRBD2 (6 bases). Germline lookup yields CDR1 SGHRS and CDR2 YFSETQ. The CDR3 extends over 14 amino acids. The V and J ends lost 7 bases and 5 bases respectively, with 15 bases between them. The CDR3 DNA reads as TGCGCCAGCTCCACGGGAGAGAGAACCGGGGAGCTGTTTTTT. Translating it yields CASSTGERTGELFF. The complete variable domain, with remaining parts taken from reference TRBV5-1 and TRBJ2-2, reads KAGVTQTPRYLIKTRGQQVTLSCSPISGHRSVSWYQQTPGQGLQFLFEYFSETQRNKGNFPGRFSGRQFSNSRSEMNVSTLELGDSALYLCASSTGERTGELFFGEGSRLTVL.

The rearrangement links TRBV19 to TRBJ1-5; D is ambiguous. Germline V CDR1 and CDR2: LNHDA, SQIVND (reference sequence). This CDR3 region has 15 residues. Trimming left V 6 bases short and J 0 bases short, with 12 bases between. The CDR3 here is CASSPFRGSNQPQHF. The CDR3, as DNA: TGTGCCAGTAGCCCCTTTCGGGGTAGCAATCAGCCCCAGCATTTT.

V is TRBV5-1 and J is TRBJ2-3, with D possibly matching TRBD2 (6 bases). Germline values: CDR1 SGHRS, CDR2 YFSETQ. The CDR3 loop spans 16 amino acids. V gave up 4 bases and J gave up 1 base, with 16 bases separating them. The CDR3 here is CASSPGSGKRTDTQYF. CDR3 in DNA: TGCGCCAGCAGCCCCGGTAGCGGTAAACGCACAGATACGCAGTATTTT.

There are a few counts of this clone. The J gene is TRBJ2-1, the V gene TRBV7-9; possibly TRBD2 for D (6 bases). Germline V lookup: CDR1 SEHNR, CDR2 FQNEAQ (reference sequence). The V end lost 2 bases, the J end lost 8 bases, and 19 bases lay between the germline ends. CDR3 size: 16 residues. CDR3 in amino acids: CASSLNLGGISHEQFF. CDR3 nucleotide sequence: TGTGCCAGCAGCTTAAATCTCGGAGGGATAAGTCATGAGCAGTTCTTC. Supplemented by reference TRBV7-9 and TRBJ2-1, the full variable domain reads DTGVSQNPRHKITKRGQNVTFRCDPISEHNRLYWYRQTLGQGPEFLTYFQNEAQLEKSRLLSDRFSAERPKGSFSTLEIQRTEQGDSAMYLCASSLNLGGISHEQFFGPGTRLTVL.

The CDR3 region has the DNA TGTGCCAGCTCACCGGACAGGGGGCATGGCGAGCAGTACTTC. Its translation: CASSPDRGHGEQYF. This sequence joins TRBV18 and TRBJ2-7, with 11 positions matching TRBD1. The CDR3 is 14 residues long. With 3 bases clipped from V and 6 bases from J, the junction kept 4 bases outside the gene matches. Germline V gene data show CDR1 as KGHSH and CDR2 as LQKENI.

This chain uses TRBV11-3 with TRBJ1-1; 7 bases match TRBD1. CDR1 and CDR2 from the germline V gene are SGHNT and YENEEA. V was pared by 5 bases and J by 5 bases, with 8 bases of the junction left unmatched. This CDR3 has 14 residues. Here the CDR3 reads CASSRRTGVTEAFF. Written as DNA, the CDR3 is TGTGCCAGCAGCCGCCGGACAGGAGTTACTGAAGCTTTCTTT.

The chain combines TRBV5-4 with TRBJ2-7, with TRBD1 matching over 9 bases. The CDR3 consists of 14 residues. The ends lost 2 bases at V and 4 bases at J; junction bases unmatched: 4. Germline CDR1 SGHNT, CDR2 YYREEE (reference sequence). CDR3 in DNA: TGTGCCAGCAGCTTACAGGGGGCGCGGTACGAGCAGTACTTC. Amino acids: CASSLQGARYEQYF. Full variable domain (outside the CDR3, taken from reference TRBV5-4 and TRBJ2-7): ETGVTQSPTHLIKTRGQQVTLRCSSQSGHNTVSWYQQALGQGPQFIFQYYREEENGRGNFPPRFSGLQFPNYSSELNVNALELDDSALYLCASSLQGARYEQYFGPGTRLTVT.

The chain uses TRBV3-1 (or the pseudogene TRBV3-2) and TRBJ1-3; unclear D gene. Trimming cost V 1 base and J 0 bases, with 7 bases left between them. The CDR3 consists of 15 residues. Germline loops: CDR1 LGHDT, CDR2 YNNKEL (reference sequence). CDR3 in amino acids: CASSQVAVSGNTIYF. The CDR3 DNA follows: TGTGCCAGCAGCCAAGTGGCAGTCTCTGGAAACACCATATATTTT.

The chain combines TRBV18 with TRBJ1-5; TRBD1 agrees at 7 bases. Germline trimming cut 1 base from V and 9 bases from J; bases unmatched to any gene: 9. This CDR3 region has 15 residues. Germline V gene lookup returns CDR1 KGHSH and CDR2 LQKENI. CDR3 nucleotide sequence: TGTGCCAGCTCACCACGGGATGAGGGGGCGCGGCCCCAGCATTTT. Translating gives CASSPRDEGARPQHF.

This chain connects TRBV5-4 to TRBJ2-5; 9 bases map to TRBD2. Germline V gene lookup returns CDR1 SGHNT and CDR2 YYREEE (reference sequence). Trimming removed 4 bases from V and 4 bases from J; junction bases left unmatched: 17. This CDR3 is built from 18 residues. CDR3 in DNA: TGTGCCAGCAGCGCCCGTTTAGGTTTAGCGGGAGTCAGAGAGACCCAGTACTTC. This encodes CASSARLGLAGVRETQYF.

The chain employs TRBV28 and TRBJ2-1; D remains ambiguous. The length of the CDR3 is 14 residues. Germline V lookup: CDR1 MDHEN, CDR2 SYDVKM. Trimming took 4 bases from V and 1 from J, leaving 8 bases between them. The CDR3 region is CASSSRLSYNEQFF. The CDR3 nucleotides are TGTGCCAGCAGTTCCAGATTATCCTACAATGAGCAGTTCTTC.

J is TRBJ2-5 and V is TRBV24-1, with D possibly matching TRBD1 (6 bases). V lost 5 bases and J lost 1, with 28 bases in between. This CDR3 has 20 residues. Germline CDR1 reads KGHDR; CDR2 reads SFDVKD. CDR3 sequence reads: CATSVPYGSGQGPTQETQYF. In DNA, the CDR3 is TGTGCCACCAGTGTTCCCTATGGTTCGGGTCAGGGGCCAACCCAAGAGACCCAGTACTTC.

The rearrangement uses TRBV19 and TRBJ1-2; tentatively, D is TRBD1 (5 bases). This CDR3 region has 13 residues. Germline V gene sequence: CDR1 LNHDA, CDR2 SQIVND (reference sequence). V was clipped by 6 bases and J by 8 bases, with 16 bases between them. The CDR3 DNA reads as TGTGCCAGTAGGTGGCGGCAGGGTGGAGGCTACACCTTC. Translated: CASRWRQGGGYTF.

V is TRBV4-2 and J is TRBJ1-4; 10 bases match TRBD1. The V gene's germline CDR1 is LGHNA and CDR2 YNFKEQ. The CDR3 is 14 amino acids. V shed 6 bases and J 5 bases; nucleotides not matched to a gene: 3. This CDR3 is CASRPGQGNEKLFF. DNA for the CDR3: TGTGCCAGCAGACCGGGACAGGGGAATGAAAAACTGTTTTTT.

V usage is TRBV5-4 and J usage is TRBJ2-2, with D possibly matching TRBD2 (6 bases). The CDR3 extends over 16 amino acids. CDR1 and CDR2 (germline): SGHNT, YYREEE (reference sequence). V lost 4 bases and J 4 bases, leaving 17 bases between the germline ends. CDR3 region: CASSRDGGLGTGELFF. CDR3 nucleotides: TGTGCCAGCAGCCGCGACGGGGGTCTCGGCACCGGGGAGCTGTTTTTT.

The chain joins TRBV18 to TRBJ2-1, with 10 bases fitting TRBD2. The V segment lost 4 bases and the J segment 5 bases; nucleotides outside the gene matches: 2. This CDR3 is built from 14 residues. Germline lookup yields CDR1 KGHSH and CDR2 LQKENI. In DNA form, the CDR3 reads TGTGCCAGCTCACGCGGACTAGCGGACAATGAGCAGTTCTTC. It specifies CASSRGLADNEQFF.

V gene TRBV7-2 combines with J gene TRBJ1-1; D gene ambiguous. V lost 1 base and J lost 3, with 6 bases in between. This CDR3 has 13 residues. The germline gives CDR1 SGHTA, CDR2 FQGNSA. Here the CDR3 reads CASSLVSYTEAFF. In DNA, the CDR3 is TGTGCCAGCAGCTTAGTTTCGTACACTGAAGCTTTCTTT. The whole variable domain, remainder taken from reference TRBV7-2 and TRBJ1-1, is GAGVSQSPSNKVTEKGKDVELRCDPISGHTALYWYRQSLGQGLEFLIYFQGNSAPDKSGLPSDRFSAERTGGSVSTLTIQRTQQEDSAVYLCASSLVSYTEAFFGQGTRLTVV.

The chain has TRBV29-1 and TRBJ2-2, with 7 bases that match TRBD1. The ends lost 5 bases at V and 1 base at J; junction bases unmatched: 4. CDR3 length: 14 residues. Germline V gene lookup returns CDR1 SQVTM and CDR2 ANQGSEA. The CDR3 here is CSVMGQMNTGELFF. For the CDR3, the DNA is TGCAGCGTTATGGGACAGATGAACACCGGGGAGCTGTTTTTT.

Written as DNA, the CDR3 is TGTGCCAGCAGCTACCCCCAAGGGGGCGAGCAGTACTTC. It translates to CASSYPQGGEQYF. V gene TRBV27 combines with J gene TRBJ2-7; D is perhaps TRBD1 (6 bases). Trimming stripped 6 bases from V and 6 bases from J, with 15 bases between. CDR1 is MNHEY, CDR2 SMNVEV, per germline (reference sequence). The CDR3 covers 13 residues.

The chain recombines TRBV9 with TRBJ2-3; no clear D. Per germline, CDR1 SGDLS and CDR2 YYNGEE. The CDR3 loop spans 13 amino acids. Trimming shortened V by 3 bases and J by 0 bases, and 5 bases separated the two germline ends. In DNA form, the CDR3 reads TGTGCCAGCAGCGCGACTAGCACAGATACGCAGTATTTT. Its translation: CASSATSTDTQYF.